Each of the 28 T cell receptor beta chains below was sequenced from the same sample in a study of blood T cell repertoires in COVID-19. Data came from immunoSEQ multiplex PCR; TCRdb stores just in-frame clones and leaves some out. The data show about 140,000 clones, more than 70% seen once. The source material was peripheral blood. The receptor source for this set is a human donor in a cohort sampled during active COVID-19.

V and J are TRBV5-4 and TRBJ2-3; D is possibly TRBD2 (6 bases). V dropped 0 bases and J dropped 2 bases, with 13 bases sitting between them. CDR1 and CDR2 (germline): SGHNT, YYREEE (reference sequence). The CDR3 has 16 amino acids. Written as DNA, the CDR3 is TGTGCCAGCAGCTTGGGAACTAGCCCTCCCACAGATACGCAGTATTTT. Translated, it gives CASSLGTSPPTDTQYF.

The chain joins TRBV20-1 to TRBJ2-3; 8 positions match TRBD1. The junction had 6 bases not matched to a gene; V was cut back by 4 bases and J by 12 bases. Germline V gene lookup returns CDR1 DFQATT and CDR2 SNEGSKA (reference sequence). CDR3 length equals 11 residues. CDR3 residues: CSAIRTGKQYF. The CDR3, as DNA: TGCAGTGCTATAAGGACAGGGAAACAGTATTTT.

The gene calls are TRBV15 and TRBJ2-3; TRBD2 is a possible D gene (5 bases). The length of the CDR3 is 12 residues. CDR1 is LNHNV and CDR2 is YYDKDF in the germline V gene (reference sequence). Trimming shortened V by 8 bases and J by 6 bases, and 12 bases separated the two germline ends. The CDR3 region is CATARTGDTQYF. CDR3 nucleotide sequence: TGTGCCACCGCAAGAACGGGGGATACGCAGTATTTT.

This chain connects TRBV5-1 to TRBJ2-7; 9 bases match TRBD2. The CDR3 runs to 16 residues. Germline loops: CDR1 SGHRS, CDR2 YFSETQ. V was pared by 4 bases and J by 2 bases, with 10 bases of the junction left unmatched. CDR3 region: CASSGFSGGQTYEQYF. CDR3 DNA: TGCGCCAGCAGCGGGTTTAGCGGGGGCCAGACCTACGAGCAGTACTTC.

J is TRBJ2-7 and V is TRBV7-6, with TRBD2 matching 13 bases. V trimming: 5 bases; J trimming: 4 bases; junction bases outside the gene matches: 2. Germline V gene sequence: CDR1 SGHVS, CDR2 FNYEAQ. CDR3 size: 14 residues. The chain's CDR3 is CASSRLAGGYEQYF. CDR3 nucleotides: TGTGCCAGCAGCAGACTAGCGGGGGGATACGAGCAGTACTTC.

The gene calls are TRBV3-1 (or the pseudogene TRBV3-2) and TRBJ2-5; D possibly corresponds to TRBD2 (6 bases). The germline gives CDR1 LGHDT, CDR2 YNNKEL (reference sequence). This CDR3 spans 16 amino acids. V lost 1 base, J lost 4 bases, and 16 bases lay in between. The DNA of the CDR3 is TGTGCCAGCAGCCAAGCACCAGGACTATCTACAGAGACCCAGTACTTC. Its protein product is CASSQAPGLSTETQYF.

Many counts were recorded for this clone. CDR3 residues: CASSLEAGGLTDTQYF. In nucleotides, the CDR3 is TGTGCCAGCAGCCTAGAGGCGGGGGGCCTCACAGATACGCAGTATTTT. J is TRBJ2-3 and V is TRBV6-2 or TRBV6-3; TRBD2 matches at 8 bases. With 6 bases clipped from V and 2 bases from J, the junction kept 10 bases outside the gene matches. CDR3 size: 16 residues. From germline, CDR1 is MNHEY and CDR2 SVGEGT.

V is TRBV6-6 and J is TRBJ2-1, with 7 nucleotides matching TRBD2. Germline CDR1 reads MNHNY; CDR2 reads SVGAGI (reference sequence). CDR3 size: 12 residues. Germline trimming cut 6 bases from V and 8 bases from J; bases unmatched to any gene: 4. The CDR3 coding sequence is TGTGCCAGCAGCTATGGGAGGGATGAGCAGTTCTTC. Protein product: CASSYGRDEQFF.

This sequence joins TRBV12-3 or TRBV12-4 and TRBJ1-1; D is uncertain. The CDR3 is made up of 12 amino acids. V lost 5 bases and J 11 bases, leaving 15 bases between the germline ends. CDR3 in DNA: TGTGCCAGCAGTCCTCCGGGAACCAGGGCTTTCTTT. Translated: CASSPPGTRAFF.

V is TRBV10-3 and J is TRBJ2-1; 14 positions agree with TRBD2. Trimming at V came to 6 bases and at J to 0 bases, leaving 7 bases not matched to a gene. The CDR3 has 18 amino acids. Germline assignment: CDR1 ENHRY and CDR2 SYGVKD. CDR3 DNA sequence: TGTGCCATCAGCGGGACTAGCGGGGGCCGAAGCTCCTACAATGAGCAGTTCTTC. It translates to CAISGTSGGRSSYNEQFF.

This rearrangement joins TRBV12-3 or TRBV12-4 to TRBJ2-7, with D uncertain. This CDR3 has 12 residues. The V end lost 5 bases, the J end lost 3 bases, and 8 bases lay between the germline ends. The CDR3 is CASSLHSYEQYF. CDR3 DNA: TGTGCCAGCAGTCTCCACAGCTACGAGCAGTACTTC.

The chain couples TRBV4-1 to TRBJ2-5; 10 positions agree with TRBD1. Trimming at V came to 1 base and at J to 2 bases, leaving 13 bases not matched to a gene. Germline V lookup: CDR1 MGHRA, CDR2 YSYEKL. This CDR3 comprises 19 residues. The DNA for the CDR3 is TGCGCCAGCAGCCAAGGGGGACAGGGGAGCCCCTTTGGGCAAGAGACCCAGTACTTC. Protein: CASSQGGQGSPFGQETQYF.

The chain joins TRBV4-1 to TRBJ2-5, with 13 bases that match TRBD2. This CDR3 has 15 amino acids. Trimming cost V 4 bases and J 5 bases; bases outside gene matches: 4. Germline V gene data show CDR1 as MGHRA and CDR2 as YSYEKL. For the CDR3, the DNA is TGCGCCAGCAGCCCCGGACTAGCGGGGGATGAGACCCAGTACTTC. It specifies CASSPGLAGDETQYF.

The chain carries TRBV10-3 and TRBJ2-1; 11 bases fit TRBD2. Germline V gives CDR1 ENHRY, CDR2 SYGVKD. This CDR3 contains 13 residues. Trimming at V came to 11 bases and at J to 2 bases, leaving 2 bases not matched to a gene. The CDR3 reads CAVSGGAYNEQFF. DNA of the CDR3: TGTGCCGTTAGCGGGGGGGCCTACAATGAGCAGTTCTTC.

V gene TRBV3-1 (or the pseudogene TRBV3-2) combines with J gene TRBJ1-6; D is possibly TRBD1 (5 bases). The CDR3 covers 14 residues. CDR1 and CDR2 (germline): LGHDT, YNNKEL (reference sequence). Between the trimmed V and J ends, which lost 9 bases and 4 bases, there was a span of 13 bases. The CDR3 sequence: CASRGSLYNSPLHF. As DNA, the CDR3 is TGTGCCAGTCGGGGGTCCCTTTATAATTCACCCCTCCACTTT.

This chain connects TRBV6-2 or TRBV6-3 to TRBJ1-2; D possibly corresponds to TRBD1 (6 bases). This CDR3 is built from 15 residues. The V end lost 0 bases, the J end lost 4 bases, and 12 bases lay between the germline ends. Germline CDR1 MNHEY, CDR2 SVGEGT. The CDR3 is CASSYSPGRGYGYTF. CDR3 in DNA: TGTGCCAGCAGTTACTCGCCGGGCAGGGGCTATGGCTACACCTTC.

The V and J genes are TRBV7-2 and TRBJ2-3; 8 bases are a match to TRBD1. CDR1 is SGHTA, CDR2 FQGNSA, per germline. The CDR3 is made up of 14 amino acids. V was pared by 1 base and J by 3 bases, with 0 bases of the junction left unmatched. DNA for the CDR3: TGTGCCAGCAGCTTAGGGACAGGGACAGATACGCAGTATTTT. Protein: CASSLGTGTDTQYF.

J is TRBJ1-1 and V is TRBV5-1; TRBD1 might be the D (5 bases). The CDR3 runs to 13 residues. Germline loops: CDR1 SGHRS, CDR2 YFSETQ. V gave up 0 bases and J gave up 7 bases, with 10 bases separating them. The CDR3 DNA reads as TGCGCCAGCAGCTTGGTGGGGAGGGGTGAAGCTTTCTTT. Amino acids: CASSLVGRGEAFF.

CDR3 sequence: CASSQDQLYNEQFF. The CDR3 nucleotides are TGCGCCAGCAGCCAAGATCAACTCTACAATGAGCAGTTCTTC. J is TRBJ2-1 and V is TRBV4-1; unclear D gene. CDR1 is MGHRA and CDR2 is YSYEKL in the germline V gene. CDR3 length: 14 residues. V lost 0 bases to trimming and J lost 3 bases, with 6 bases between them.

This chain links TRBV5-6 with TRBJ2-3; 9 bases line up with TRBD2. With 0 bases clipped from V and 3 bases from J, the junction kept 5 bases outside the gene matches. There are 16 residues in the CDR3. Per germline, CDR1 SGHDT and CDR2 YYEEEE. The CDR3 nucleotides read TGTGCCAGCAGCTTGGCGGCGGGGGGGTTGACAGATACGCAGTATTTT. Translating gives CASSLAAGGLTDTQYF.

The chain uses TRBV10-3 and TRBJ1-5; D possibly corresponds to TRBD1 (5 bases). Trimming shortened V by 9 bases and J by 3 bases, and 12 bases separated the two germline ends. Germline assignment: CDR1 ENHRY and CDR2 SYGVKD. The CDR3 totals 13 residues. This chain's CDR3 is CAIAPGNNQPQHF. The CDR3 coding sequence is TGTGCCATTGCCCCAGGGAACAATCAGCCCCAGCATTTT.

V usage is TRBV9 and J usage is TRBJ2-5, with 15 bases matching TRBD2. With V trimmed by 3 bases and J by 7 bases, 10 bases remained unmatched. There are 17 residues in the CDR3. In germline, CDR1 is SGDLS, CDR2 YYNGEE. CDR3 in amino acids: CASSEGTSGGYLGTQYF. Here the CDR3 DNA reads TGTGCCAGCAGCGAGGGGACTAGCGGGGGGTATTTAGGGACCCAGTACTTC.

This sequence joins TRBV11-2 and TRBJ2-3; D perhaps matches TRBD2 (6 bases). The CDR3 spans 18 residues. Germline values: CDR1 SGHAT, CDR2 FQNNGV. V lost 3 bases, J lost 10 bases, and 29 bases lay in between. CDR3 protein: CASSFRRPGLAMQGAQYF. The CDR3 bases are TGTGCCAGCAGCTTTCGTCGACCGGGACTGGCGATGCAAGGTGCGCAGTATTTT.

In this sample, this clone turned up a few times. CDR3 sequence: CASSIRLAREQETQYF. For the CDR3, the DNA is TGTGCCAGTAGTATCCGGCTAGCGAGGGAACAAGAGACCCAGTACTTC. The rearrangement uses TRBV19 and TRBJ2-5, with D possibly matching TRBD2 (6 bases). Trimming stripped 3 bases from V and 2 bases from J, with 16 bases between. CDR3 size: 16 residues. Germline CDR1 reads LNHDA; CDR2 reads SQIVND (reference sequence). The complete variable domain, with remaining parts taken from reference TRBV19 and TRBJ2-5, reads DGGITQSPKYLFRKEGQNVTLSCEQNLNHDAMYWYRQDPGQGLRLIYYSQIVNDFQKGDIAEGYSVSREKKESFPLTVTSAQKNPTAFYLCASSIRLAREQETQYFGPGTRLLVL.

This chain links TRBV6-2 or TRBV6-3 with TRBJ1-1; D might be TRBD1 (5 bases). CDR1 and CDR2 from the germline V gene are MNHEY and SVGEGT. The CDR3 contains 15 residues. Trimming left V 0 bases short and J 4 bases short, with 12 bases between. CDR3 sequence reads: CASSYSTRAATEAFF. The CDR3 bases are TGTGCCAGCAGTTACTCTACCAGGGCTGCCACTGAAGCTTTCTTT.

This chain joins TRBV11-2 and TRBJ2-1, with 7 bases lining up with TRBD2. The trim removed 1 base at V and 9 bases at J, leaving 6 bases unmatched. Germline values: CDR1 SGHAT, CDR2 FQNNGV. The CDR3 is 14 residues long. The CDR3 DNA reads TGTGCCAGCAGCTTAGTCGCGGGGGAGATTGAGCAGTTCTTC. The encoded protein is CASSLVAGEIEQFF.

This rearrangement joins TRBV2 to TRBJ1-2; D call uncertain. Germline V CDR1 and CDR2: SNHLY, FYNNEI. This CDR3 contains 13 residues. V was trimmed by 3 bases and J by 4 bases, leaving 9 bases between them. The CDR3 DNA sequence: TGTGCCAGCAGTGAGCAGCGGATCTATGGCTACACCTTC. Translating gives CASSEQRIYGYTF.

The V call is TRBV5-6, the J call TRBJ1-1, with D perhaps matching TRBD1 (6 bases). Trimming took off 4 bases at V and 4 bases at J, with 17 bases between the two ends. This CDR3 region has 15 residues. Per the germline V gene, CDR1 is SGHDT and CDR2 is YYEEEE. The CDR3 DNA is TGTGCCAGCAGCCCCAACCAAGGGACACCCACTGAAGCTTTCTTT. Protein: CASSPNQGTPTEAFF.